These T cell receptor beta chains were read from a single sample in a study of monozygotic twins with cystic fibrosis. Assay: immunoSEQ multiplex PCR; the TCRdb copy retains only in-frame clones and omits some. The sample lists around 23,000 clones, approximately 90% occurring once. Sequenced: blood. These receptors were obtained from a girl between 2 and 10 years old with cystic fibrosis. Both conserved end residues are part of each CDR3. The D gene is left open where the match is weak. Clone size is given for some rows only: seen once, a few or many times, or a class if the clone is expanded.

v_call	clone_size	j_call	d_call	cdr3_aa	cdr3_nt
TRBV10-3	-	TRBJ1-2	-	CAISESGQSKANYGYTF	TGTGCCATCAGTGAGTCTGGACAGTCTAAAGCTAACTATGGCTACACCTTC
TRBV4-3	-	TRBJ2-3	TRBD2	CASSQDTIAGEADTQYF	TGCGCCAGCAGCCAAGATACAATAGCGGGGGAGGCGGATACGCAGTATTTT
TRBV10-3	-	TRBJ1-1	-	CAISESEYTEAFF	TGTGCCATCAGTGAGTCGGAGTACACTGAAGCTTTCTTT
TRBV6-1	-	TRBJ2-7	-	CASSDEEVYEQYF	TGTGCCAGCAGTGACGAGGAGGTCTACGAGCAGTACTTC
TRBV6-5	-	TRBJ2-5	-	CASSYMGYQETQYF	TGTGCCAGCAGTTACATGGGGTACCAAGAGACCCAGTACTTC
TRBV6-5	-	TRBJ1-2	-	CASNTGGGSLYGYTF	TGTGCCAGCAATACAGGAGGGGGTAGCCTCTATGGCTACACCTTC
TRBV30	-	TRBJ1-1	-	CAWSVSGDTEAFF	TGTGCCTGGAGTGTATCAGGGGACACTGAAGCTTTCTTT
TRBV6-1	-	TRBJ1-2	TRBD1	CASSEKDRVVYGYTF	TGTGCCAGCAGTGAAAAAGACAGGGTGGTCTATGGCTACACCTTC
TRBV2	-	TRBJ2-3	TRBD2	CASRDYALDTQYF	TGTGCCAGCCGGGACTATGCTTTAGATACGCAGTATTTT
TRBV27	-	TRBJ1-5	-	CASSSYSNQPQHF	TGTGCCAGCAGCTCCTATAGCAATCAGCCCCAGCATTTT
TRBV7-9	-	TRBJ2-1	TRBD1	CASSPRQGTYNEQFF	TGTGCCAGCAGCCCCCGACAGGGAACCTACAATGAGCAGTTCTTC
TRBV18	-	TRBJ2-1	-	CASSPGAFNEQFF	TGTGCCAGCTCACCTGGAGCGTTTAATGAGCAGTTCTTC
TRBV5-1	-	TRBJ1-4	-	CASSLEATNEKLFF	TGCGCCAGCAGCTTGGAAGCAACTAATGAAAAACTGTTTTTT
TRBV5-1	-	TRBJ1-4	TRBD1	CASSLLGTGTNEKLFF	TGCGCCAGCAGCTTGCTGGGGACAGGAACTAATGAAAAACTGTTTTTT
TRBV2	-	TRBJ2-7	-	CASIQGGEQYF	TGTGCCAGTATACAGGGAGGGGAGCAGTACTTC
TRBV2	-	TRBJ2-7	-	CASSDPGTTYEQYF	TGTGCCAGCAGTGACCCCGGGACAACCTACGAGCAGTACTTC
TRBV5-1	-	TRBJ2-6	-	CASSLAATSGANVLTF	TGCGCCAGCAGTCTCGCGGCAACCTCTGGGGCCAACGTCCTGACTTTC
TRBV19	-	TRBJ2-1	-	CASSTRTGNNEQFF	TGTGCCAGTAGTACCCGGACTGGCAACAATGAGCAGTTCTTC
TRBV19	-	TRBJ1-2	TRBD1	CASSIFATGNYGYTF	TGTGCCAGTAGTATATTTGCGACAGGGAACTATGGCTACACCTTC
TRBV19	-	TRBJ2-3	TRBD1	CASTSDRVWGDTQYF	TGTGCCAGTACCTCGGACAGGGTTTGGGGAGATACGCAGTATTTT
TRBV7-2	-	TRBJ2-3	TRBD2	CASSLVRGGAGTDTQYF	TGTGCCAGCAGCTTAGTGCGCGGGGGGGCCGGGACAGATACGCAGTATTTT
TRBV19	few	TRBJ1-5	TRBD1	CASSSQGARGNQPQHF	TGTGCCAGTAGTAGTCAGGGGGCGCGGGGCAATCAGCCCCAGCATTTT
TRBV7-9	-	TRBJ1-2	-	CASSPRQVYYGYTF	TGTGCCAGCAGCCCGAGACAGGTCTACTATGGCTACACCTTC
TRBV14	few	TRBJ2-5	-	CASSQDVGSQYF	TGTGCCAGCAGCCAAGACGTGGGGTCCCAGTACTTC
TRBV30	once	TRBJ2-7	TRBD2	CAWGGLATYEQYF	TGTGCCTGGGGGGGACTAGCAACCTACGAGCAGTACTTC
TRBV29-1	-	TRBJ2-5	TRBD1	CSVRDRQETQYF	TGCAGCGTCCGGGACAGACAAGAGACCCAGTACTTC
TRBV30	-	TRBJ2-2	TRBD2	CAWIASSGGPNTGELFF	TGTGCCTGGATTGCGTCTAGCGGGGGACCGAACACCGGGGAGCTGTTTTTT
TRBV10-3	-	TRBJ1-1	-	CAITFGRDSEAFF	TGTGCCATCACCTTCGGCCGGGACTCTGAAGCTTTCTTT
TRBV6-5	once	TRBJ1-2	-	CASSYSGPDGLYGYTF	TGTGCCAGCAGTTACTCCGGACCCGACGGACTATATGGCTACACCTTC
TRBV19	few	TRBJ1-1	-	CASTPDRQWNTEAFF	TGTGCCAGTACCCCTGACAGACAGTGGAACACTGAAGCTTTCTTT
TRBV7-2	-	TRBJ2-7	TRBD1	CASSPRWGQGDHEQYF	TGTGCCAGCAGCCCCCGTTGGGGACAGGGAGACCACGAGCAGTACTTC
TRBV5-1	-	TRBJ2-2	TRBD2	CASSLAGTSGGAGELFF	TGCGCCAGCAGCTTGGCCGGGACTAGCGGAGGCGCCGGGGAGCTGTTTTTT
TRBV2	-	TRBJ1-3	TRBD1	CASSVTGVGNTIYF	TGTGCCAGCAGCGTTACAGGGGTTGGAAACACCATATATTTT
TRBV2	-	TRBJ1-2	-	CASSEIGQWDPGYTF	TGTGCCAGCAGTGAAATTGGACAGTGGGACCCTGGCTACACCTTC
TRBV7-8	-	TRBJ1-5	-	CASSPHSNQPQHF	TGTGCCAGCAGCCCACATAGCAATCAGCCCCAGCATTTT
TRBV7-9	-	TRBJ1-4	-	CASSHIATNEKLFF	TGTGCCAGCAGCCACATAGCAACTAATGAAAAACTGTTTTTT
TRBV6-5	-	TRBJ1-6	TRBD1	CASSYLDRGNSPLHF	TGTGCCAGCAGTTACCTCGACAGGGGGAATTCACCCCTCCACTTT
TRBV19	few	TRBJ2-7	-	CASSTQGGSYEQYF	TGTGCCAGTAGTACTCAGGGCGGGTCCTACGAGCAGTACTTC
TRBV6-4	-	TRBJ1-6	TRBD1	CASSAEGQANSPLHF	TGTGCCAGCAGCGCCGAGGGACAGGCTAATTCACCCCTCCACTTT
TRBV6-5	once	TRBJ2-5	-	CASSLVPRGETQYF	TGTGCCAGCAGTTTGGTCCCGCGGGGAGAGACCCAGTACTTC
TRBV4-3	-	TRBJ1-4	-	CASSEYYPSNEKLFF	TGCGCCAGCAGCGAATATTACCCCTCTAATGAAAAACTGTTTTTT
TRBV5-1	-	TRBJ1-2	TRBD1	CTSSPDRDRFSGYTF	TGCACCAGCAGCCCAGACCGGGACAGGTTCTCTGGCTACACCTTC
TRBV5-4	-	TRBJ2-3	-	CASSLEQGNTDTQYF	TGTGCCAGCAGCTTGGAGCAGGGTAACACAGATACGCAGTATTTT
TRBV5-1	-	TRBJ1-1	TRBD1	CASTFHSGGGYEAFF	TGCGCCAGCACCTTCCATTCAGGGGGCGGGTATGAAGCTTTCTTT
TRBV2	-	TRBJ2-7	-	CASSESLAGEQYF	TGTGCCAGCAGTGAATCACTAGCTGGCGAGCAGTACTTC
TRBV7-2	-	TRBJ2-7	-	CASSRTRSSYEQYF	TGTGCCAGCAGCAGAACAAGGAGCTCCTACGAGCAGTACTTC
TRBV4-1	-	TRBJ2-7	TRBD1	CASSPGTGELDEQYF	TGCGCCAGCAGCCCAGGGACAGGGGAGTTGGACGAGCAGTACTTC